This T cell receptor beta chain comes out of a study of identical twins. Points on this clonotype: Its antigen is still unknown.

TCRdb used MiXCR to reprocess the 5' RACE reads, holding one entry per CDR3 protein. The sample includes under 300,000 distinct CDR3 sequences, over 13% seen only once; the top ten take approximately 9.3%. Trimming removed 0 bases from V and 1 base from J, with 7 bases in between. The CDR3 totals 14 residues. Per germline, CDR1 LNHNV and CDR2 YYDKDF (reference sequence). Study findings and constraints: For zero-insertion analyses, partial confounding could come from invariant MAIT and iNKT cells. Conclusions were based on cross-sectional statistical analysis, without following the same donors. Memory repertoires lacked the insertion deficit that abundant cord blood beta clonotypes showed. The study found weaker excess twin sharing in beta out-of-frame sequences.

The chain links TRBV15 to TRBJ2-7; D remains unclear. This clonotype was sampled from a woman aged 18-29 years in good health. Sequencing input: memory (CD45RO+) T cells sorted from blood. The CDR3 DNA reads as TGTGCCACCAGCAGAGATCGTTGGTCCTACGAGCAGTACTTC. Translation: CATSRDRWSYEQYF.